This TCR beta chain emerged from a study of OX40 agonist ivuxolimab in advanced cancers. Study summary: Those enrolled were around 87% male, with a mean age of approximately 60 years and ages from roughly 20 to 90. Eligibility rules accepted prior anti-PD-1, anti-PD-L1 or anti-CTLA-4 therapy, and roughly 40% had some. Partial responses occurred in three patients (one hepatocellular carcinoma, two cutaneous melanoma). Study-wide results and caveats: Researchers report that CD8+ T cells had, on average, more expanded clones than CD4+.

A note on this clone: Its target is unknown.

Germline CDR1 and CDR2: SEHNR and FQNEAQ (reference sequence). The CDR3 is 16 residues long. Trimming cost V 5 bases and J 3 bases; bases outside gene matches: 10. Method: immunoSEQ multiplex PCR; TCRdb's copy keeps in-frame clones and lacks some. The table lists about 15,000 clones, about 75% of them singletons. The starting material was CD4+ or CD8+ T cells sorted from blood, obtained in a trial of the OX40 agonist ivuxolimab. The chain has TRBV7-9 and TRBJ2-3, with TRBD1 matching 8 bases. The TCR comes from an adult with an advanced solid tumor such as melanoma, head and neck, liver or kidney cancer. CDR3 coding DNA: TGTGCCAGCAGCGATCTTACAGGGGGTGGGACAGATACGCAGTATTTT. Its protein product is CASSDLTGGGTDTQYF. Full variable domain (remainder filled in from reference TRBV7-9 and TRBJ2-3): DTGVSQNPRHKITKRGQNVTFRCDPISEHNRLYWYRQTLGQGPEFLTYFQNEAQLEKSRLLSDRFSAERPKGSFSTLEIQRTEQGDSAMYLCASSDLTGGGTDTQYFGPGTRLTVL.